Here is one T cell receptor (beta chain) with its context. Its antigen remains unidentified. This sample was included in a study of cytomegalovirus exposure and HLA in healthy donors. Assay: immunoSEQ multiplex PCR; the TCRdb copy retains only in-frame clones and omits some. The top ten clones hold 4% to 4.5% of a sample with 150,000 to 200,000 clones, roughly nine tenths of them seen once. Regarding the study as a whole: The study put around 180 TCR beta chains on its list as cytomegalovirus-associated. Specificity for CMV antigens was confirmed in vitro for a few of the CMV-associated chains. A classifier reportedly called cytomegalovirus status with high sensitivity and specificity.

This sequence was found in a man aged 18 to 30 in good health and CMV-seropositive. The specimen was PBMCs.

The CDR3 sequence is CASSVASGPNNEQFF. Written as DNA, the CDR3 is TGCGCCAGCAGCGTAGCTAGCGGGCCCAACAATGAGCAGTTCTTC. The gene calls are TRBV4-1 and TRBJ2-1; TRBD2 matches at 8 bases. This CDR3 comprises 15 residues. With 5 bases clipped from V and 5 bases from J, the junction kept 8 bases outside the gene matches. Germline CDR1 and CDR2: MGHRA and YSYEKL.